The clone carrying this T cell receptor (beta chain) has ten or more counts. Each CDR3 protein gets one entry after TCRdb re-called the RT-PCR reads with MiXCR. The sample carries about 680,000 distinct CDR3 sequences, more than 13% recorded once. The CDR3 covers 12 residues. Trimming cost V 5 bases and J 10 bases, with 14 bases left between them. CDR1 GTSNPN and CDR2 SVGIG come from the germline V gene (reference sequence). The receptor was isolated from a female donor in good health, serving as a healthy control. This chain connects TRBV30 to TRBJ1-4; D is unresolved. The sequenced material came from memory CD4+ T cells from blood. CDR3 coding DNA: TGTGCCTGGGGCGACGGTCCAGGAAAACTGTTTTTT. Protein: CAWGDGPGKLFF.